This is a list of T cell receptor beta chains from one sample in a study of T-cell reconstitution after alpha-beta-depleted transplantation in children. From the PCR reads, TCRdb called clonotypes with MiXCR, one entry per CDR3 protein. The table records 240,000 or so distinct CDR3 sequences, 9.5% to 15% of them present only once. The specimen was PBMCs from the stem cell graft donor, collected from the stem cell graft. The receptors were gathered from a human donor who donated a stem cell graft to a child with acute lymphoblastic leukemia. Both conserved end residues are part of each CDR3. A D gene is named only where the DNA matches it firmly.

J: TRBJ2-7
D: .
V: TRBV6-2/TRBV6-3
CDR3: CASKEWKGYEQYF

J: TRBJ2-1
D: .
V: TRBV12-3/TRBV12-4
CDR3: CASSLGSLYNEQFF

J: TRBJ2-1
D: .
V: TRBV14
CDR3: CASSQSNYNEQFF

J: TRBJ2-7
D: .
V: TRBV6-1
CDR3: CASSLWASKESEQYF

J: TRBJ1-2
D: .
V: TRBV10-2
CDR3: CASSRDDYGYTF

J: TRBJ2-7
D: TRBD2
V: TRBV11-2
CDR3: CASSFSGTSGIHYEQYF

J: TRBJ2-1
D: TRBD2
V: TRBV4-3
CDR3: CASSQDKGRGGKGDEQFF

J: TRBJ2-3
D: TRBD1
V: TRBV15
CDR3: CATWDRDFTDTQYF

J: TRBJ2-2
D: TRBD1
V: TRBV23-1
CDR3: CASSHLTGTGKDAGELFF

J: TRBJ1-1
D: .
V: TRBV4-2
CDR3: CASSQDATDEAFF

J: TRBJ2-7
D: .
V: TRBV11-2
CDR3: CASSLHDEQYF

J: TRBJ1-3
D: .
V: TRBV20-1
CDR3: CSARESGFTGNTIYF

J: TRBJ1-2
D: .
V: TRBV6-2/TRBV6-3
CDR3: CASSYGGANYGYTF

J: TRBJ2-3
D: .
V: TRBV30
CDR3: CAWSLAFTDTQYF

J: TRBJ2-1
D: TRBD1
V: TRBV7-2
CDR3: CASSLGVGDRQFF

J: TRBJ2-2
D: .
V: TRBV19
CDR3: CASSRRGGAGELFF

J: TRBJ2-4
D: .
V: TRBV20-1
CDR3: CSARARVGATKNIQYF

J: TRBJ2-1
D: .
V: TRBV23-1
CDR3: CASASQGHNEQFF

J: TRBJ2-1
D: .
V: TRBV5-5
CDR3: CASSLDAVGQFF

J: TRBJ1-3
D: .
V: TRBV9
CDR3: CASSPGSSGNTIYF

J: TRBJ1-1
D: TRBD1
V: TRBV27
CDR3: CASSLLGTGFPEAFF

J: TRBJ2-1
D: TRBD2
V: TRBV12-3/TRBV12-4
CDR3: CASSLDGLAALGQFF

J: TRBJ1-2
D: .
V: TRBV20-1
CDR3: CSARMGNSNYGYTF

J: TRBJ2-1
D: .
V: TRBV12-3/TRBV12-4
CDR3: CASSSGLRTYNEQFF

J: TRBJ2-3
D: TRBD2
V: TRBV6-5
CDR3: CASSYKRGYTDTQYF

J: TRBJ2-7
D: .
V: TRBV24-1
CDR3: CATSDRRGSAEQYF

J: TRBJ2-1
D: TRBD1
V: TRBV28
CDR3: CASRLQGASYNEQFF

J: TRBJ1-4
D: TRBD1
V: TRBV18
CDR3: CASSLEGAGLFF

J: TRBJ2-3
D: .
V: TRBV9
CDR3: CASSGRDGLDTQYF

J: TRBJ2-1
D: .
V: TRBV28
CDR3: CASSLQGHNEQFF

J: TRBJ2-1
D: TRBD1
V: TRBV24-1
CDR3: CATSDSGQGLNYNEQFF

J: TRBJ1-3
D: .
V: TRBV12-3/TRBV12-4
CDR3: CASSHEFDGSSGNTIYF

J: TRBJ1-1
D: .
V: TRBV29-1
CDR3: CSVEVSGTLNTEAFF

J: TRBJ2-4
D: .
V: TRBV5-1
CDR3: CASSLVEGDKNIQYF

J: TRBJ2-3
D: .
V: TRBV5-6
CDR3: CASSVLYSTDTQYF

J: TRBJ2-1
D: .
V: TRBV6-5
CDR3: CASSYGGGRLGNEQFF

J: TRBJ1-6
D: .
V: TRBV4-2
CDR3: CASSQEWSDYNSPLHF

J: TRBJ1-1
D: .
V: TRBV2
CDR3: CASSLGIGEAFF

J: TRBJ2-1
D: .
V: TRBV28
CDR3: CASTESSYNEQFF

J: TRBJ2-1
D: .
V: TRBV28
CDR3: CASSLESSEGSYNEQFF

J: TRBJ1-1
D: TRBD1
V: TRBV4-3
CDR3: CASSQGAWTGNTEAFF

J: TRBJ1-1
D: .
V: TRBV6-1
CDR3: CASRIGARDTEAFF

J: TRBJ1-2
D: TRBD1
V: TRBV11-2
CDR3: CASSTDRGSRDYTF

J: TRBJ2-5
D: .
V: TRBV28
CDR3: CASSLFRAGGPRETQYF

J: TRBJ1-2
D: .
V: TRBV6-2/TRBV6-3
CDR3: CASSYQDNYGYTF

J: TRBJ2-2
D: TRBD1
V: TRBV7-3
CDR3: CASSFTGGSNTGELFF

J: TRBJ2-1
D: .
V: TRBV12-3/TRBV12-4
CDR3: CASSFSGSRHHNEQFF

J: TRBJ2-7
D: .
V: TRBV20-1
CDR3: CSAREGGVVYEQYF

J: TRBJ2-4
D: .
V: TRBV7-2
CDR3: CASSSEAMAKNIQYF

J: TRBJ2-5
D: .
V: TRBV25-1
CDR3: CASSESGGPETQYF